Listed below are T cell receptor beta chains from one sample, sequenced in a study of CD8 T cells in ankylosing spondylitis. MiXCR, run by TCRdb on the 5' RACE reads, gives a single entry per CDR3 protein. Here the sample spans 150,000 to 200,000 distinct CDR3 sequences, more than 10% being singletons. Sequencing was done on a sample of blood, either unsorted or a sorted T cell fraction (not recorded which). Every receptor here comes from a male donor with ankylosing spondylitis or in good health (not recorded which). Each CDR3 is given with its conserved first and last residue. The D gene is left open where the match is weak. Only some rows state a clone size, as once, few, many or a class for expanded clones.

.,.,TRBJ2-1,TRBV12-3/TRBV12-4,CASSLRAYRDNEQFF,TGTGCCAGCAGTCTAAGGGCCTACCGCGACAATGAGCAGTTCTTC
TRBD2,.,TRBJ2-3,TRBV7-9,CASRADGGGLIDTQYF,TGTGCCAGCAGGGCAGACGGGGGGGGACTTATAGATACGCAGTATTTT
.,many,TRBJ1-2,TRBV12-3/TRBV12-4,CASSPTSYGYTF,TGTGCCAGCAGTCCCACGAGTTATGGCTACACCTTC
TRBD1,.,TRBJ2-3,TRBV27,CASSLVGDRTTDTQYF,TGTGCCAGCAGTTTAGTAGGGGACAGGACAACAGATACGCAGTATTTT
TRBD2,.,TRBJ2-4,TRBV7-9,CASSNRLAGEGNIQYF,TGTGCCAGCAGCAACCGACTAGCGGGAGAGGGGAACATTCAGTACTTC
.,few,TRBJ2-7,TRBV20-1,CSAKPGTSYEQYF,TGCAGTGCTAAACCCGGGACTTCCTACGAGCAGTACTTC
.,few,TRBJ2-2,TRBV20-1,CSAPHSPGELFF,TGCAGTGCCCCCCACAGCCCCGGGGAGCTGTTTTTT
TRBD2,.,TRBJ2-1,TRBV7-2,CASSLPGGEYNEQFF,TGTGCCAGCAGCTTACCCGGGGGGGAGTACAATGAGCAGTTCTTC
TRBD1,.,TRBJ2-5,TRBV11-2,CASSSYRGRHVTQQETQYF,TGTGCCAGCAGCAGTTACAGGGGGCGGCATGTCACCCAACAAGAGACCCAGTACTTC
.,few,TRBJ2-5,TRBV27,CASRAGLSRETQYF,TGTGCCAGCAGGGCGGGCCTCTCCCGGGAGACCCAGTACTTC
.,.,TRBJ2-7,TRBV6-2/TRBV6-3,CASSYSIEQYF,TGTGCCAGCAGTTACTCGATCGAGCAGTACTTC
.,many,TRBJ2-1,TRBV12-3/TRBV12-4,CASSPGLNANEQFF,TGTGCCAGCAGTCCGGGACTGAACGCCAATGAGCAGTTCTTC
.,few,TRBJ2-1,TRBV3-1,CASSPYRDSLYNEQFF,TGTGCCAGCAGCCCCTACCGGGACTCACTATACAATGAGCAGTTCTTC
TRBD1,few,TRBJ1-1,TRBV5-6,CASSWGQGITEAFF,TGTGCCAGCAGCTGGGGACAGGGTATCACTGAAGCTTTCTTT
.,many,TRBJ1-5,TRBV12-3/TRBV12-4,CASTPGPGHQPQHF,TGTGCCAGCACCCCCGGACCAGGTCATCAGCCCCAGCATTTT
.,.,TRBJ2-7,TRBV10-2,CASSEPSLPDEQYF,TGCGCCAGCAGTGAACCCTCACTCCCGGACGAGCAGTACTTC
.,few,TRBJ1-6,TRBV15,CATSTGGGLINSPLHF,TGTGCCACCAGCACGGGGGGGGGCCTGATAAATTCACCCCTCCACTTT
.,.,TRBJ2-1,TRBV9,CASSVGVGGPYNEQFF,TGTGCCAGCAGCGTAGGGGTGGGGGGACCTTACAATGAGCAGTTCTTC
TRBD1,few,TRBJ2-7,TRBV12-3/TRBV12-4,CVSSTTGGSYEQYF,TGTGTCAGCAGTACTACAGGGGGCTCCTACGAGCAGTACTTC
.,few,TRBJ2-1,TRBV7-9,CASSLWDSPNNEQFF,TGTGCCAGCAGCTTATGGGACTCCCCAAACAATGAGCAGTTCTTC
.,.,TRBJ2-1,TRBV13,CASSLGFSVEQFF,TGTGCCAGCAGCTTAGGCTTTAGCGTTGAGCAGTTCTTC
TRBD1,few,TRBJ2-3,TRBV11-2,CASSRQGTDTQYF,TGTGCCAGCAGTCGACAGGGAACAGATACGCAGTATTTT
.,few,TRBJ1-3,TRBV20-1,CSVEGDTIYF,TGCAGTGTTGAAGGGGACACCATATATTTT
.,.,TRBJ1-4,TRBV4-1,CASSQEGGFEKLFF,TGCGCCAGCAGCCAAGAGGGGGGGTTTGAAAAACTGTTTTTT
.,many,TRBJ2-1,TRBV7-9,CASSLPPSDEQFF,TGTGCCAGCAGCCTCCCTCCGAGCGATGAGCAGTTCTTC
.,few,TRBJ1-1,TRBV14,CASSLAGHTEAFF,TGTGCCAGCAGCCTTGCTGGACACACTGAAGCTTTCTTT
.,.,TRBJ2-5,TRBV3-1,CASSQGESWTQYF,TGTGCCAGCAGCCAAGGAGAAAGTTGGACCCAGTACTTC
TRBD1,many,TRBJ1-6,TRBV27,CASSQGTGDNSPLHF,TGTGCCAGCAGTCAAGGGACAGGGGATAATTCACCCCTCCACTTT
.,.,TRBJ1-2,TRBV3-1,CASSQGLYGYTF,TGTGCCAGCAGCCAAGGACTTTATGGCTACACCTTC
TRBD1,few,TRBJ2-3,TRBV10-1,CASSGTGVYTDTQYF,TGCGCCAGCAGCGGGACAGGGGTTTATACAGATACGCAGTATTTT
.,.,TRBJ1-1,TRBV7-2,CASSLATWGPEAFF,TGTGCCAGCAGCTTAGCGACTTGGGGGCCTGAAGCTTTCTTT
TRBD1,few,TRBJ1-1,TRBV27,CASSAGTVPHSTEAFF,TGTGCCAGCAGTGCCGGGACAGTGCCCCACAGCACTGAAGCTTTCTTT
TRBD1,large,TRBJ1-2,TRBV7-9,CASSLPGTDYTF,TGTGCCAGCAGCTTACCCGGGACAGACTACACCTTC
.,few,TRBJ1-2,TRBV5-5,CASSPEGVDYGYTF,TGTGCCAGCAGCCCCGAGGGGGTGGACTATGGCTACACCTTC
TRBD2,once,TRBJ2-5,TRBV10-3,CAISGPTSGGTKETQYF,TGTGCCATCAGTGGACCTACTAGCGGGGGGACTAAAGAGACCCAGTACTTC
TRBD2,.,TRBJ2-1,TRBV4-2,CASSLGLAGAWVYNEQFF,TGTGCCAGCAGCCTGGGACTAGCGGGGGCCTGGGTCTACAATGAGCAGTTCTTC
.,.,TRBJ2-1,TRBV7-9,CASSFWDEQFF,TGTGCCAGCAGCTTTTGGGATGAGCAGTTCTTC